The rows below give T cell receptor beta chains drawn from one sample of a study of T-cell reconstitution after alpha-beta-depleted transplantation in children. TCRdb ran MiXCR on the PCR reads and lists one entry per CDR3 protein. Among approximately 230,000 distinct CDR3 sequences listed, around 25% were seen once. This sample comprised PBMCs, obtained before TCRalphabeta/CD19-depleted stem cell transplant. The receptors were sampled from a girl between 2 and 10 years old with Fanconi anemia, due to receive a stem cell transplant. The CDR3 runs from the conserved cysteine through the conserved F or W. Each record gives: J gene, clone size, V gene, D gene, CDR3 protein, CDR3 DNA. A D gene is named only where the DNA matches it firmly. Only some rows state a clone size, as once, few, many or a class for expanded clones.

j_call: TRBJ2-5
clone_size: .
v_call: TRBV20-1
d_call: .
cdr3_aa: CSASSLGETQYF
cdr3_nt: TGCAGTGCTAGTTCCTTGGGGGAGACCCAGTACTTC

j_call: TRBJ1-2
clone_size: few
v_call: TRBV20-1
d_call: .
cdr3_aa: CSAKERQAYGYTF
cdr3_nt: TGCAGTGCTAAGGAGAGGCAGGCCTATGGCTACACCTTC

j_call: TRBJ2-7
clone_size: many
v_call: TRBV29-1
d_call: .
cdr3_aa: CSVLSGGSYEQYF
cdr3_nt: TGCAGCGTTTTATCTGGTGGATCCTACGAGCAGTACTTC

j_call: TRBJ2-3
clone_size: .
v_call: TRBV7-9
d_call: .
cdr3_aa: CASSLLSSPDTQYF
cdr3_nt: TGTGCCAGCAGCTTGCTTTCCTCACCAGATACGCAGTATTTT

j_call: TRBJ1-1
clone_size: many
v_call: TRBV20-1
d_call: .
cdr3_aa: CSARDLMGGSGNTEAFF
cdr3_nt: TGCAGTGCTAGAGATCTCATGGGGGGGTCGGGGAACACTGAAGCTTTCTTT

j_call: TRBJ1-1
clone_size: .
v_call: TRBV6-1
d_call: .
cdr3_aa: CASSLGTPTEAFF
cdr3_nt: TGTGCCAGCAGCCTCGGGACACCCACTGAAGCTTTCTTT

j_call: TRBJ1-6
clone_size: many
v_call: TRBV20-1
d_call: .
cdr3_aa: CSAEDRFSYNSPLHF
cdr3_nt: TGCAGTGCTGAAGACAGATTCTCCTATAATTCACCCCTCCACTTT

j_call: TRBJ1-2
clone_size: few
v_call: TRBV29-1
d_call: .
cdr3_aa: CSVGGASYGYTF
cdr3_nt: TGCAGCGTTGGGGGGGCATCCTATGGCTACACCTTC

j_call: TRBJ2-7
clone_size: few
v_call: TRBV20-1
d_call: TRBD1
cdr3_aa: CSARDSRGHEQYF
cdr3_nt: TGCAGTGCTAGAGATTCCAGGGGGCACGAGCAGTACTTC

j_call: TRBJ1-2
clone_size: .
v_call: TRBV4-2
d_call: .
cdr3_aa: CASSQDFRAGEMGYTF
cdr3_nt: TGTGCCAGCAGCCAAGATTTCCGGGCCGGAGAGATGGGCTACACCTTC

j_call: TRBJ2-3
clone_size: .
v_call: TRBV7-3
d_call: .
cdr3_aa: CASSSGHRTDTQYF
cdr3_nt: TGTGCCAGCAGCTCAGGACACCGCACAGATACGCAGTATTTT

j_call: TRBJ2-7
clone_size: many
v_call: TRBV15
d_call: TRBD2
cdr3_aa: CATSRDLRTSGPYEQYF
cdr3_nt: TGTGCCACCAGCAGAGATCTACGGACTAGCGGACCCTACGAGCAGTACTTC

j_call: TRBJ2-5
clone_size: many
v_call: TRBV20-1
d_call: .
cdr3_aa: CSAHPGWGETQYF
cdr3_nt: TGCAGTGCTCACCCCGGGTGGGGGGAGACCCAGTACTTC

j_call: TRBJ2-2
clone_size: many
v_call: TRBV20-1
d_call: .
cdr3_aa: CSARDWGGTGELFF
cdr3_nt: TGCAGTGCTAGAGACTGGGGCGGCACCGGGGAGCTGTTTTTT

j_call: TRBJ2-7
clone_size: .
v_call: TRBV29-1
d_call: TRBD2
cdr3_aa: CSVELGGLAGDEQYF
cdr3_nt: TGCAGCGTTGAACTAGGCGGACTAGCGGGAGACGAGCAGTACTTC

j_call: TRBJ2-7
clone_size: few
v_call: TRBV5-1
d_call: TRBD2
cdr3_aa: CASSPASGRIYEQYF
cdr3_nt: TGCGCCAGCAGCCCTGCTAGCGGGAGAATCTACGAGCAGTACTTC

j_call: TRBJ1-5
clone_size: .
v_call: TRBV12-3/TRBV12-4
d_call: .
cdr3_aa: CASKQTADQPQHF
cdr3_nt: TGTGCCAGCAAGCAGACAGCGGATCAGCCCCAGCATTTT

j_call: TRBJ2-7
clone_size: many
v_call: TRBV12-3/TRBV12-4
d_call: .
cdr3_aa: CASSLSPGAYEQYF
cdr3_nt: TGTGCCAGCAGTTTAAGTCCAGGGGCCTACGAGCAGTACTTC

j_call: TRBJ2-5
clone_size: .
v_call: TRBV29-1
d_call: .
cdr3_aa: CSVEASKGAPF
cdr3_nt: TGCAGCGTTGAAGCTTCGAAGGGTGCCCCCTTC

j_call: TRBJ2-2
clone_size: .
v_call: TRBV12-3/TRBV12-4
d_call: .
cdr3_aa: CASSTGGGTGELFF
cdr3_nt: TGTGCCAGCAGTACAGGGGGAGGGACCGGGGAGCTGTTTTTT

j_call: TRBJ2-1
clone_size: many
v_call: TRBV20-1
d_call: .
cdr3_aa: CSASYNDEQFF
cdr3_nt: TGCAGTGCTAGTTACAATGATGAGCAGTTCTTC

j_call: TRBJ2-1
clone_size: few
v_call: TRBV5-1
d_call: TRBD2
cdr3_aa: CASNAGGNEQFF
cdr3_nt: TGCGCCAGCAATGCGGGAGGGAATGAGCAGTTCTTC

j_call: TRBJ2-7
clone_size: .
v_call: TRBV20-1
d_call: .
cdr3_aa: CSARELGGIFKYEQYF
cdr3_nt: TGCAGTGCTAGGGAATTAGGAGGGATTTTCAAGTACGAGCAGTACTTC

j_call: TRBJ2-5
clone_size: once
v_call: TRBV20-1
d_call: .
cdr3_aa: CCSGRAGGSLETQYF
cdr3_nt: .

j_call: TRBJ2-3
clone_size: few
v_call: TRBV15
d_call: TRBD2
cdr3_aa: CATSRKKAGGGPTDTQYF
cdr3_nt: TGTGCCACCAGCAGGAAAAAAGCGGGAGGAGGGCCCACAGATACGCAGTATTTT

j_call: TRBJ2-4
clone_size: .
v_call: TRBV2
d_call: .
cdr3_aa: CASNALGLRGTKNIQYF
cdr3_nt: TGTGCCAGCAATGCCCTAGGCCTCAGGGGAACCAAAAACATTCAGTACTTC

j_call: TRBJ2-2
clone_size: many
v_call: TRBV27
d_call: .
cdr3_aa: CASSYGATTGELFF
cdr3_nt: TGTGCCAGCAGTTATGGCGCTACCACCGGGGAGCTGTTTTTT

j_call: TRBJ2-7
clone_size: .
v_call: TRBV29-1
d_call: .
cdr3_aa: CSVEWRRGEQYF
cdr3_nt: TGCAGCGTTGAATGGCGCAGGGGCGAGCAGTACTTC

j_call: TRBJ1-2
clone_size: few
v_call: TRBV29-1
d_call: TRBD1
cdr3_aa: CSVLSRTGGDVLYGYTF
cdr3_nt: TGCAGCGTACTAAGCCGGACAGGTGGTGATGTTCTGTATGGCTACACCTTC

j_call: TRBJ2-7
clone_size: .
v_call: TRBV6-1
d_call: TRBD1
cdr3_aa: CASSELSWDRAYEQYF
cdr3_nt: TGTGCCAGCAGTGAATTAAGCTGGGACAGGGCTTACGAGCAGTACTTC

j_call: TRBJ2-7
clone_size: many
v_call: TRBV29-1
d_call: .
cdr3_aa: CSVEGVGGEPYEQYF
cdr3_nt: TGCAGCGTTGAAGGTGTTGGGGGCGAACCCTACGAGCAGTACTTC

j_call: TRBJ2-1
clone_size: many
v_call: TRBV6-5
d_call: .
cdr3_aa: CASSSTPTGYNEQFF
cdr3_nt: TGTGCCAGCAGTTCCACACCGACAGGATACAATGAGCAGTTCTTC

j_call: TRBJ2-2
clone_size: .
v_call: TRBV5-5
d_call: .
cdr3_aa: CASSGTGSNTGELFF
cdr3_nt: TGTGCCAGCAGCGGAACCGGGTCCAACACCGGGGAGCTGTTTTTT

j_call: TRBJ1-1
clone_size: .
v_call: TRBV7-3
d_call: TRBD1
cdr3_aa: CASSLRQGRNTEAFF
cdr3_nt: TGTGCCAGCAGCTTACGACAGGGGAGGAACACTGAAGCTTTCTTT

j_call: TRBJ2-1
clone_size: many
v_call: TRBV6-7
d_call: .
cdr3_aa: CASSYRTPNEQFF
cdr3_nt: TGTGCCAGCAGTTACCGTACCCCCAATGAGCAGTTCTTC

j_call: TRBJ2-3
clone_size: many
v_call: TRBV29-1
d_call: .
cdr3_aa: CSVAMGPDTQYF
cdr3_nt: TGCAGCGTAGCGATGGGCCCAGATACGCAGTATTTT

j_call: TRBJ2-1
clone_size: .
v_call: TRBV7-9
d_call: .
cdr3_aa: CAGLLDNEQFF
cdr3_nt: TGTGCCGGCTTACTAGACAATGAGCAGTTCTTC

j_call: TRBJ2-1
clone_size: many
v_call: TRBV20-1
d_call: TRBD2
cdr3_aa: CSVTAGEAYNEQFF
cdr3_nt: TGCAGTGTCACAGCGGGAGAAGCCTACAATGAGCAGTTCTTC

j_call: TRBJ2-1
clone_size: .
v_call: TRBV11-2
d_call: .
cdr3_aa: CASSLFRRPAVSTPNEQFF
cdr3_nt: TGTGCCAGCAGCTTATTTAGAAGACCGGCCGTGTCAACCCCCAATGAGCAGTTCTTC

j_call: TRBJ2-5
clone_size: few
v_call: TRBV6-1
d_call: .
cdr3_aa: CASGNGRRDGETQYF
cdr3_nt: TGTGCCAGCGGCAACGGGCGCCGGGATGGAGAGACCCAGTACTTC

j_call: TRBJ2-3
clone_size: many
v_call: TRBV20-1
d_call: .
cdr3_aa: CSAGNPGEQYF
cdr3_nt: TGCAGTGCTGGCAACCCGGGGGAGCAGTATTTT

j_call: TRBJ2-5
clone_size: many
v_call: TRBV29-1
d_call: TRBD1
cdr3_aa: CSASTGAQGETQYF
cdr3_nt: TGCAGCGCATCAACAGGGGCCCAGGGGGAGACCCAGTACTTC

j_call: TRBJ2-7
clone_size: .
v_call: TRBV29-1
d_call: TRBD1
cdr3_aa: CSVEDPGTGYEQYF
cdr3_nt: TGCAGCGTTGAAGATCCCGGGACAGGCTACGAGCAGTACTTC

j_call: TRBJ2-3
clone_size: many
v_call: TRBV20-1
d_call: .
cdr3_aa: CSARVPGGRTDTQYF
cdr3_nt: TGCAGTGCTAGAGTACCCGGGGGCCGCACAGATACGCAGTATTTT

j_call: TRBJ1-5
clone_size: few
v_call: TRBV12-3/TRBV12-4
d_call: TRBD1
cdr3_aa: CASSSRTGVSNQPQHF
cdr3_nt: TGTGCCAGCAGTTCAAGGACAGGGGTGAGCAATCAGCCCCAGCATTTT

j_call: TRBJ2-1
clone_size: many
v_call: TRBV20-1
d_call: TRBD2
cdr3_aa: CSAFPTSGLYNEQFF
cdr3_nt: TGCAGTGCTTTCCCGACTAGCGGTCTCTACAATGAGCAGTTCTTC

j_call: TRBJ2-3
clone_size: many
v_call: TRBV3-1
d_call: TRBD2
cdr3_aa: CASSPQPGTSGKDTQYF
cdr3_nt: TGTGCCAGCAGCCCACAACCCGGGACTAGCGGTAAAGATACGCAGTATTTT

j_call: TRBJ2-5
clone_size: .
v_call: TRBV7-2
d_call: .
cdr3_aa: CASSLGASRQETQYF
cdr3_nt: TGTGCCAGCAGCTTGGGGGCGAGCAGACAAGAGACCCAGTACTTC

j_call: TRBJ2-1
clone_size: few
v_call: TRBV7-3
d_call: TRBD1
cdr3_aa: CASSLTLETGVLYNEQFF
cdr3_nt: TGTGCCAGCAGCTTAACGCTAGAGACAGGGGTCCTCTACAATGAGCAGTTCTTC

j_call: TRBJ2-3
clone_size: many
v_call: TRBV29-1
d_call: .
cdr3_aa: CSAPAGGATDTQYF
cdr3_nt: TGCAGCGCTCCTGCGGGCGGCGCCACAGATACGCAGTATTTT

j_call: TRBJ2-3
clone_size: many
v_call: TRBV20-1
d_call: TRBD2
cdr3_aa: CSADHLLASGRTTDTQYF
cdr3_nt: TGCAGTGCCGATCACCTCCTGGCTAGCGGGAGGACCACAGATACGCAGTATTTT

j_call: TRBJ2-1
clone_size: many
v_call: TRBV10-3
d_call: TRBD2
cdr3_aa: CAISEPRTSGQHNEQFF
cdr3_nt: TGTGCCATCAGTGAACCTCGGACTAGCGGGCAACACAATGAGCAGTTCTTC

j_call: TRBJ2-3
clone_size: .
v_call: TRBV29-1
d_call: .
cdr3_aa: CSAAFLSTGDTQYF
cdr3_nt: TGCAGCGCCGCATTTCTATCTACAGGAGATACGCAGTATTTT

j_call: TRBJ2-5
clone_size: few
v_call: TRBV2
d_call: TRBD1
cdr3_aa: CASGQGEETQYF
cdr3_nt: TGTGCCAGCGGACAGGGGGAAGAGACCCAGTACTTC

j_call: TRBJ2-5
clone_size: .
v_call: TRBV20-1
d_call: .
cdr3_aa: CSARDWASAPGAQYF
cdr3_nt: TGCAGTGCTAGAGATTGGGCTAGCGCCCCGGGGGCCCAGTACTTC

j_call: TRBJ2-1
clone_size: few
v_call: TRBV20-1
d_call: .
cdr3_aa: CSAREGGGDSNEQFF
cdr3_nt: TGCAGTGCTAGAGAGGGGGGCGGCGACTCTAATGAGCAGTTCTTC

j_call: TRBJ2-5
clone_size: many
v_call: TRBV13
d_call: TRBD1
cdr3_aa: CASSHTGGQETQYF
cdr3_nt: TGTGCCAGCAGCCACACAGGGGGTCAAGAGACCCAGTACTTC

j_call: TRBJ2-1
clone_size: few
v_call: TRBV5-1
d_call: .
cdr3_aa: CASSLVGANEQFF
cdr3_nt: TGCGCCAGCAGCTTGGTAGGGGCGAATGAGCAGTTCTTC

j_call: TRBJ2-5
clone_size: many
v_call: TRBV20-1
d_call: .
cdr3_aa: CSAHLTGETQYF
cdr3_nt: TGCAGTGCTCATCTGACTGGGGAGACCCAGTACTTC